A single TCR beta chain is shown here with its context. Its antigen is unknown. TCRB CDR3 was amplified from 2 ug genomic DNA or less. Generated by immunoSEQ multiplex PCR, the TCRdb table keeps only in-frame clones and is missing some. Of about 96,000 clones listed, 75% to 85% are singletons. Blood PBMC samples: pre-vaccination, two weeks post third vaccination, and at tumor progression. V was trimmed by 5 bases and J by 0 bases, leaving 9 bases between them. The CDR3 totals 14 residues. Germline CDR1 and CDR2: SGHRS and YFSETQ. This sample was included in a study of glioma-infiltrating T cells after dendritic cell vaccination. Overall study context: At biweekly intervals, patients got three intradermal dendritic cell vaccine injections. Study-level results: No direct clonality-survival link was found; a diverse polyclonal response may matter.

The material was blood, obtained before dendritic cell vaccination. This sequence was found in a human donor with glioblastoma. The chain uses TRBV5-1 and TRBJ2-1, with no clear D. The CDR3 reads CASSPASSYNEQFF. CDR3 nucleotide sequence: TGCGCCAGCAGTCCGGCTAGCTCCTACAATGAGCAGTTCTTC.